The 7 T cell receptor beta chains presented below share a single source sample, sequenced in a study of tumor-infiltrating lymphocytes in primary liver carcinoma. Unsorted bulk tissue, about 17-33 mg of it, served as the source for co-extraction of RNA and DNA. cDNA specific to TCR beta was made from 500 ng of total RNA, with a constant-region primer employed for priming. Modified slightly, ARM-PCR produced TCR beta libraries over three nested multiplex PCR rounds. Primers for the first two PCR rounds were TRBV1-TRBV30 forward primers and a C-beta reverse primer (roughly 9 cycles per round). MiXCR, applied by TCRdb to the multiplex PCR reads, yields one record per CDR3 protein. The repertoire holds about 66,000 distinct CDR3 sequences, roughly two thirds seen once, with less than 45% in the top ten. Specimen: liver tumor tissue from sampling region 4. Stated subset: tumor region T4, right-lateral pole. The receptors were gathered from a man in his forties with primary liver carcinoma and hepatitis B virus infection.

V is TRBV7-3 and J is TRBJ2-2, with D uncertain. The V gene's germline CDR1 is SGHTA and CDR2 FQGTGA. With 4 bases removed from V and 8 bases from J, the gap between germline ends came to 11 bases. The CDR3 length is 13 residues. For the CDR3, the DNA is TGTGCCAGCAGCTCCGGATGCATTGGGGAGCTGTTTTTT. Translating gives CASSSGCIGELFF.

The chain is built from TRBV6-2 or TRBV6-3 and TRBJ2-1, with D tentatively TRBD2 (6 bases). Per the germline V gene, CDR1 is MNHEY and CDR2 is SVGEGT. V gave up 6 bases and J gave up 5 bases, with 20 bases separating them. The CDR3 is 16 amino acids. The CDR3 here is CASSPGGDGFDNEQFF. In nucleotides, the CDR3 is TGTGCCAGCAGCCCCGGCGGGGACGGATTCGACAATGAGCAGTTCTTC.

As concerns this clonotype: A junction end diverges from the germline sequence, so it may reflect a read error. V gene TRBV5-4 combines with J gene TRBJ1-3, with D possibly being TRBD1 (5 bases). This CDR3 spans 17 amino acids. Germline lookup yields CDR1 SGHNT and CDR2 YYREEE (reference sequence). The CDR3: CASSLAPDRRSGNTIYF. CDR3 coding DNA: TGTGCCAGTAGCTTGGCTCCCGACAGAAGATCTGGAAACACCATATATTTT.

This clonotype came up a few times. The chain has TRBV7-8 and TRBJ2-1, with D maybe TRBD2 (6 bases). From germline, CDR1 is SGHVS and CDR2 FQNEAQ. The CDR3 sequence is 13 residues long. V was clipped by 4 bases and J by 7 bases, with 11 bases between them. CDR3 amino acids: CASSSLASNEQFF. The CDR3 DNA sequence: TGTGCCAGCAGCTCACTAGCTTCAAATGAGCAGTTCTTC.

About this clonotype itself: Given a much more abundant clone one base away, this may be a read error. The chain is built from TRBV7-9 and TRBJ2-5; D remains unclear. The CDR3 totals 13 residues. Germline-derived CDR1 and CDR2 are SEHNR and FQNEAQ (reference sequence). CDR3 nucleotide sequence: TGTTCCAGCAGCATGGACCGGGCCGGCACCCAGTACTTC. This gives the protein CSSSMDRAGTQYF.

This clonotype was seen a few times. Compared with germline, one end of the junction differs, possibly owing to a read error. The J gene is TRBJ1-3, the V gene TRBV6-1; D is uncertain. CDR1 is MNHNS and CDR2 is SASEGT in the germline V gene. This CDR3 spans 16 amino acids. Here the CDR3 reads CASSEVWRFSGNAIYF. In nucleotides, the CDR3 is TGTGCCAGCAGTGAAGTATGGAGGTTCTCTGGAAACGCCATATATTTT.

This clonotype was seen ten or more times. The chain links TRBV4-3 to TRBJ1-2, with D perhaps TRBD1 (6 bases). The V gene lost 3 bases and the J gene lost 2 bases, with 16 bases spanning the gap. The CDR3 has 16 amino acids. Germline V gives CDR1 LGHNA, CDR2 YSLEER. This CDR3 is CASSHAGAGRNYGYTF. CDR3 nucleotide sequence: TGCGCCAGCAGCCATGCAGGGGCAGGGAGGAACTATGGCTACACCTTC.